A single TCR beta chain is shown here with its context. The data are from a study of human thymus T cells. Resected material from corrective heart surgery provided the thymus tissue analysed. Only in-frame clones appear in the TCRdb table, and some are missing; sequencing was by immunoSEQ multiplex PCR. The sample shows some 130,000 clones, about 94% of them seen only once. The ends lost 3 bases at V and 7 bases at J; junction bases unmatched: 20. Germline CDR1 and CDR2: MNHEY and SMNVEV (reference sequence). The CDR3 totals 19 residues. The sample comprised thymus tissue. This rearrangement joins TRBV27 to TRBJ2-7; 11 bases agree with TRBD2. The receptor was derived from a boy under two years old with a congenital heart defect but otherwise immunologically healthy. The CDR3 is CASSFPSRTSSGGPPEQYF. The CDR3, as DNA: TGTGCCAGCAGTTTCCCCTCGAGAACCTCTAGCGGGGGGCCTCCTGAGCAGTACTTC.